The entry that follows covers one T cell receptor beta chain sequence. Sequenced by immunoSEQ multiplex PCR; TCRdb stores in-frame clones only, minus some. This sample has about 180,000 clones, with around 80% found just once. This sample is part of a study of blood T cell repertoires in COVID-19. About the research overall: COVID-19 samples, acute and convalescent, were from the United States, Italy and Spain.

The clonotype originates from a woman between 45 and 65 years old who had recovered from COVID-19. The sequencing input was PBMCs or T cells enriched from blood (not recorded which).

CDR3 nucleotides: TGTGCCAGCAGCCGAGGGAGTTCGGACGCCCATGAGCAGTTCTTC. This translates into CASSRGSSDAHEQFF. The V call is TRBV4-2, the J call TRBJ2-1, with D perhaps matching TRBD2 (5 bases). The germline gives CDR1 LGHNA, CDR2 YNFKEQ. The CDR3 loop spans 15 amino acids. Trimming took off 4 bases at V and 8 bases at J, with 18 bases between the two ends.